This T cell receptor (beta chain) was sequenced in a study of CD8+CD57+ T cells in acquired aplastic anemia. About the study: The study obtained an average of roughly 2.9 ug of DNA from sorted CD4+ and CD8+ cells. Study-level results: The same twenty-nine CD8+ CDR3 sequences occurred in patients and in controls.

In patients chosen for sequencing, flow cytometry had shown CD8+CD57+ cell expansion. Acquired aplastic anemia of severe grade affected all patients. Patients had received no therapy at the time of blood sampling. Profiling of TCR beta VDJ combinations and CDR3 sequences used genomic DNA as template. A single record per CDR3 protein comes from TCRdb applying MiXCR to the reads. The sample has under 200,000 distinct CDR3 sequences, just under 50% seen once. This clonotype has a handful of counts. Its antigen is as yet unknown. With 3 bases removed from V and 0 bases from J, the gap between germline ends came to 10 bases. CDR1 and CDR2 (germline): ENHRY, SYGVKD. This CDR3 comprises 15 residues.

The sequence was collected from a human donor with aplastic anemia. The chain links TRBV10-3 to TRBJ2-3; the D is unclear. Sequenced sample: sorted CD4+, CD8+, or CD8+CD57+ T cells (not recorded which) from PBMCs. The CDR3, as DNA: TGTGCCATCAGTGAAGGGCAACCTAGCACAGATACGCAGTATTTT. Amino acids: CAISEGQPSTDTQYF.